The 17 T cell receptor beta chains in this list originate from one sample, sequenced in a study of blood T cell repertoires in COVID-19. TCRdb's copy holds only in-frame clones and misses some; the assay was immunoSEQ multiplex PCR. The table includes 300,000 to 450,000 clones, over 75% detected once. The sequenced material came from peripheral blood. The receptors stem from a woman in her sixties or seventies with COVID-19, enrolled during active disease.

The CDR3 loop is CASSAGTGGIYNEQFF. The CDR3 DNA follows: TGCGCCAGCAGCGCCGGGACAGGGGGTATCTACAATGAGCAGTTCTTC. V usage is TRBV5-1 and J usage is TRBJ2-1; 11 nucleotides align to TRBD1. Per germline, CDR1 SGHRS and CDR2 YFSETQ. Trimming at V came to 4 bases and at J to 3 bases, leaving 6 bases not matched to a gene. This CDR3 is built from 16 residues.

The chain couples TRBV6-1 to TRBJ1-1; no reliable D call. Germline CDR1 MNHNS, CDR2 SASEGT. Trimming shortened V by 2 bases and J by 4 bases, and 17 bases separated the two germline ends. This CDR3 has 16 residues. CDR3 bases: TGTGCCAGCAGTGAAACGGGAGACGGAATAACCACTGAAGCTTTCTTT. As protein: CASSETGDGITTEAFF.

The genes are TRBV9 and TRBJ1-2, with D unclear. Trimming shortened V by 2 bases and J by 3 bases, and 11 bases separated the two germline ends. Germline V gene data show CDR1 as SGDLS and CDR2 as YYNGEE. The CDR3 loop spans 14 amino acids. Here the CDR3 DNA reads TGTGCCAGCAGCGTTAGCGCCGGAGACTATGGCTACACCTTC. This gives the protein CASSVSAGDYGYTF.

V is TRBV2 and J is TRBJ1-5; the D gene is possibly TRBD1 (6 bases). In germline, CDR1 is SNHLY, CDR2 FYNNEI. V lost 5 bases and J 2 bases, leaving 10 bases between the germline ends. The CDR3 covers 14 residues. Here the CDR3 reads CASSRDTGNQPQHF. CDR3 bases: TGTGCCAGCAGTAGGGACACTGGCAATCAGCCCCAGCATTTT.

The V call is TRBV19, the J call TRBJ2-1, with 7 bases fitting TRBD1. The length of the CDR3 is 16 residues. Losses at the gene ends were 5 bases for V and 0 bases for J; bases not matched to a gene: 7. Germline assignment: CDR1 LNHDA and CDR2 SQIVND (reference sequence). CDR3 DNA: TGTGCCAGTAGTGTCGAGACAGGGAGCTCCTACAATGAGCAGTTCTTC. Protein product: CASSVETGSSYNEQFF.

The chain recombines TRBV3-1 (or the pseudogene TRBV3-2) with TRBJ2-5; D is perhaps TRBD1 (6 bases). The V and J ends lost 1 base and 2 bases respectively, with 20 bases between them. This CDR3 is 18 amino acids long. Germline CDR1 LGHDT, CDR2 YNNKEL (reference sequence). The CDR3 sequence: CASSQVTTYWTEQETQYF. CDR3 in DNA: TGTGCCAGCAGCCAAGTTACGACTTATTGGACAGAACAAGAGACCCAGTACTTC.

The CDR3 loop is CASTRTGRSEKLFF. In DNA form, the CDR3 reads TGTGCCAGTACCCGGACAGGGCGTAGTGAAAAACTGTTTTTT. This rearrangement joins TRBV28 to TRBJ1-4; TRBD1 aligns across 8 bases. CDR1 and CDR2 (germline): MDHEN, SYDVKM. There are 14 residues in the CDR3. Trimming took 9 bases from V and 7 from J; bases not matched to a gene: 10.

V and J are TRBV5-4 and TRBJ2-1, with 7 positions matching TRBD1. This CDR3 has 18 residues. The junction had 17 bases not matched to a gene; V was cut back by 4 bases and J by 4 bases. Germline lookup yields CDR1 SGHNT and CDR2 YYREEE (reference sequence). The CDR3 DNA sequence: TGTGCCAGCAGCAACGAACAGAGGGGGCGGTCAGAGTACAATGAGCAGTTCTTC. Protein: CASSNEQRGRSEYNEQFF.

The CDR3 spells CASSLSGPSYNEQFF. The CDR3, as DNA: TGTGCCAGCAGCCTCAGCGGGCCCTCCTACAATGAGCAGTTCTTC. The gene calls are TRBV7-2 and TRBJ2-1, with D possibly TRBD2 on 6 matching bases. This CDR3 has 15 amino acids. Looked up from germline, CDR1 is SGHTA and CDR2 is FQGNSA. V lost 5 bases and J 0 bases, leaving 11 bases between the germline ends. The full variable domain, completed using reference TRBV7-2 and TRBJ2-1, is GAGVSQSPSNKVTEKGKDVELRCDPISGHTALYWYRQSLGQGLEFLIYFQGNSAPDKSGLPSDRFSAERTGGSVSTLTIQRTQQEDSAVYLCASSLSGPSYNEQFFGPGTRLTVL.

This rearrangement joins TRBV7-6 to TRBJ1-3; TRBD1 matches 7 bases. Germline V gene sequence: CDR1 SGHVS, CDR2 FNYEAQ. V lost 0 bases, J lost 2 bases, and 4 bases stayed unmatched. The CDR3 has 16 residues. CDR3 nucleotides: TGTGCCAGCAGCTTAGCGTCCGACAGGGCTGGAAACACCATATATTTT. Its protein product is CASSLASDRAGNTIYF.

This sequence joins TRBV2 and TRBJ2-1, with D possibly matching TRBD1 (6 bases). Germline V gene sequence: CDR1 SNHLY, CDR2 FYNNEI. The CDR3 sequence is 14 residues long. V lost 4 bases, J lost 3 bases, and 10 bases lay in between. In DNA form, the CDR3 reads TGTGCCAGCAGTGTACAGGGTTTCTACAATGAGCAGTTCTTC. Its protein is CASSVQGFYNEQFF.

The chain carries TRBV7-6 and TRBJ2-1; TRBD2 agrees at 9 bases. The germline gives CDR1 SGHVS, CDR2 FNYEAQ. V gave up 3 bases and J gave up 1 base; unmatched junction bases: 16. This CDR3 has 20 residues. The CDR3 region is CASSFRGVAGATNSYNEQFF. CDR3 in DNA: TGTGCCAGCAGCTTCAGGGGAGTAGCGGGGGCAACCAATTCCTACAATGAGCAGTTCTTC.

The chain employs TRBV28 and TRBJ1-2, with 7 nucleotides matching TRBD1. Germline V gene lookup returns CDR1 MDHEN and CDR2 SYDVKM. The V segment lost 5 bases and the J segment 8 bases; nucleotides outside the gene matches: 17. This CDR3 is built from 16 residues. The CDR3 sequence: CASSAPGTAWGLGYTF. The CDR3 DNA reads as TGTGCCAGCAGTGCTCCCGGGACAGCTTGGGGATTAGGCTACACCTTC.

This clone appeared a few times. The chain combines TRBV7-8 with TRBJ1-6, with D perhaps TRBD1 (6 bases). Trimming stripped 5 bases from V and 7 bases from J, with 15 bases between. The CDR3 spans 15 residues. Germline CDR1 SGHVS, CDR2 FQNEAQ. CDR3 sequence: CASSEQGDQNSPLHF. CDR3 in DNA: TGTGCCAGCAGCGAACAGGGTGACCAAAATTCACCCCTCCACTTT. Complete variable domain (other parts from reference TRBV7-8 and TRBJ1-6): GAGVSQSPRYKVAKRGQDVALRCDPISGHVSLFWYQQALGQGPEFLTYFQNEAQLDKSGLPSDRFFAERPEGSVSTLKIQRTQQEDSAVYLCASSEQGDQNSPLHFGNGTRLTVT.

The V and J genes are TRBV2 and TRBJ2-3; 7 bases are shared with TRBD2. Trimming cost V 8 bases and J 8 bases; bases outside gene matches: 13. The length of the CDR3 is 14 residues. Germline V gene sequence: CDR1 SNHLY, CDR2 FYNNEI. The CDR3 region has the DNA TGTGCCAGCCCTCAACTAGGGAGGGTTGGTACGCAGTATTTT. As protein: CASPQLGRVGTQYF. The variable domain in full, with the rest retrieved from reference TRBV2 and TRBJ2-3, is EPEVTQTPSHQVTQMGQEVILRCVPISNHLYFYWYRQILGQKVEFLVSFYNNEISEKSEIFDDQFSVERPDGSNFTLKIRSTKLEDSAMYFCASPQLGRVGTQYFGPGTRLTVL.

The V gene is TRBV4-1, the J gene TRBJ1-2; the D is unclear. Trimming left V 0 bases short and J 8 bases short, with 13 bases between. CDR1 is MGHRA, CDR2 YSYEKL, per germline. The length of the CDR3 is 14 residues. CDR3: CASSQDLRVRGYTF. As DNA, the CDR3 is TGCGCCAGCAGCCAAGATCTGAGGGTTAGGGGCTACACCTTC.

The J gene is TRBJ1-1, the V gene TRBV6-5, with D uncertain. Germline values: CDR1 MNHEY, CDR2 SVGAGI. The CDR3 consists of 15 residues. The germline V and J ends were trimmed by 6 bases and 0 bases, with 14 bases remaining between them. CDR3 DNA sequence: TGTGCCAGCAGCTACCGGGAGCCCATGAACACTGAAGCTTTCTTT. Translation: CASSYREPMNTEAFF.